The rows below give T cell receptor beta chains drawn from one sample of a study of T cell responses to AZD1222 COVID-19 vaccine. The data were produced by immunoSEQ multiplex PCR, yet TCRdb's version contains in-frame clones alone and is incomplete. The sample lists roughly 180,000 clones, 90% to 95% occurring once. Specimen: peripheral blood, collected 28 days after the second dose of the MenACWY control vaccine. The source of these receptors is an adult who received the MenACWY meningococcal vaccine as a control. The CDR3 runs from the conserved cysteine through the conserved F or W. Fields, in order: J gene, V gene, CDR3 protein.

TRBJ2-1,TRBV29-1,CSVVGGSDSSYNEQFF
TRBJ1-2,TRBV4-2,CASSQGRGSDGYTF
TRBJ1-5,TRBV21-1,CASSQQGPQPQHF
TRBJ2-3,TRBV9,CASSTHPAGERDTQYF
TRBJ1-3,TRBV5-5,CASSLSRFADRGNTIYF
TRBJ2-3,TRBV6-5,CASSLLAGARNTQYF
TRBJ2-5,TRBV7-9,CASSPRGADKETQYF
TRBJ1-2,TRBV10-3,CAIRPPTGAYGYTF
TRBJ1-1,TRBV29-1,CSVGPGQGDTEAFF
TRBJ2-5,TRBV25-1,CASSEVGLGETQYF
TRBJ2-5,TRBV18,CASSPGQGVQETQYF
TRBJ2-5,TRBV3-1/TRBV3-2,CASSRQFQETQYF
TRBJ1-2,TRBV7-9,CASSSEGWSGGSDYGYTF
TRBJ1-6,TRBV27,CASDRTGNNSPLHF
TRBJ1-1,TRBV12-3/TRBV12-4,CASSPTANTEAFF
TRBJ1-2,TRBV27,CASRDRVRNYGYTF
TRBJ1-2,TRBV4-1,CASSHQHNYGYTF
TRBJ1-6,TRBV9,CASSQNRVGINSPLHF
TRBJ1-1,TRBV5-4,CASSSPRVSTEAFF
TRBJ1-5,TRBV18,CASSQTTPNSNQPQHF
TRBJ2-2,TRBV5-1,CASSLPGDPTGELFF
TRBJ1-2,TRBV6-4,CASSKEGDYGYTF
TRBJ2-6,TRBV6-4,CASSDSLSGANVLTF
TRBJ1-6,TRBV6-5,CASSYRGSSYNSPLHF
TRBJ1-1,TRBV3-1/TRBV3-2,CASSHQGQARAFF
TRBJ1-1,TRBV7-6,CASSANYMNTEAFF
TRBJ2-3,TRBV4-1,CASSQEGRGGHTDTQYF
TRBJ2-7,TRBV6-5,CASKTPGGDEQYF
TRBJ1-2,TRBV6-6,CASTGDSNYGYTF
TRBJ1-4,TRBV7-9,CASSLLATNEKLFF
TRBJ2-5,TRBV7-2,CASSLDPSGGFRETQYF
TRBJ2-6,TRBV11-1,CASRPAPGSGANVLTF
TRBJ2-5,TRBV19,CASSRYWGNLQETQYF
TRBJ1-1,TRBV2,CASSPRGQMNTEAFF
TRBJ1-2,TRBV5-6,CASSLGTRDPAAGGYTF
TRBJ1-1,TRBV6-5,CAAVLNTEAFF
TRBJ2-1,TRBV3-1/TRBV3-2,CASSQDTFNYNEQFF
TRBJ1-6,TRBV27,CASRWDREASPLHF
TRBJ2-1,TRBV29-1,CSVAISGGASWYNEQFF
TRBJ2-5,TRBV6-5,CASSLTGTSGGAQYF
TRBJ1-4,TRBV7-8,CASSQVMGYRKKLFF
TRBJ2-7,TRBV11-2,CASSLGRGHSYEQYF
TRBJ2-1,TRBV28,CASSYTSGGRNEQFF
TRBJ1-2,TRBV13,CASSLVRGYTF